Included here is one TCR beta chain sequence, with context. Only in-frame clones appear in the TCRdb table, and some are missing; sequencing was by immunoSEQ multiplex PCR. The sample yields 130,000 or so clones, around 83% seen once. This record comes from a study of blood T cell repertoires in COVID-19. In Cohort 3, a recovered donor had either two negative PCRs, clearance, or symptom resolution. This TCR came from a man aged 25 to 40 who had recovered from COVID-19. Input material: PBMCs or T cells enriched from blood (not recorded which).

CDR3 sequence reads: CASSPSTGVRNQPQHF. The CDR3 bases are TGTGCCAGCTCACCATCGACAGGGGTTCGGAATCAGCCCCAGCATTTT. This rearrangement joins TRBV18 to TRBJ1-5; 8 bases are a match to TRBD1. The CDR3 length is 16 residues. The trim removed 2 bases at V and 4 bases at J, leaving 7 bases unmatched. Germline CDR1 KGHSH, CDR2 LQKENI.